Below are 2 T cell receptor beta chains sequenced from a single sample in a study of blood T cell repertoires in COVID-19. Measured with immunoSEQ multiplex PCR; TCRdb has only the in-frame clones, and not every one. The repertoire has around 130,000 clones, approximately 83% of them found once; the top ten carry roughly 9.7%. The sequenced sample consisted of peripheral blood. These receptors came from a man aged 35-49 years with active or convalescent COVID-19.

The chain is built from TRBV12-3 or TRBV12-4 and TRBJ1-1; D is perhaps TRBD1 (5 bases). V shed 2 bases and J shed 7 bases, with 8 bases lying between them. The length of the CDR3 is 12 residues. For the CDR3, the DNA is TGTGCCAGCAGTTTACAGGGTGGTGAAGCTTTCTTT. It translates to CASSLQGGEAFF.

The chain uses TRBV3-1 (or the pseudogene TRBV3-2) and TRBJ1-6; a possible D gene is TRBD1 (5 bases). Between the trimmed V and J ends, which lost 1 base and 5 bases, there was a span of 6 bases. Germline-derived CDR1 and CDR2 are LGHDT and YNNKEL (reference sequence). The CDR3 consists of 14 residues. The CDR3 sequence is CASSQGQNNSPLHF. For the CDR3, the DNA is TGTGCCAGCAGCCAAGGACAGAATAATTCACCCCTCCACTTT.